The table lists the clone carrying this TCR beta chain with a few counts. Its matching antigen is unknown. TCRdb reprocessed the RACE reads with MiXCR, giving one entry per CDR3 protein. The data contain roughly 360,000 distinct CDR3 sequences, 4.8% of them singletons. Time point reported: patch test 1, 2 weeks after DPC sensitization. The treatment is: therapeutic diphenylcyclopropenone sensitization with weekly scalp DPC. Participating donors were patients with alopecia, aged 18 to 70 years, considered appropriate candidates for DPC. This sample is drawn from a study of human T cells and chemical hapten exposure. Regarding the study as a whole: The study found expanded TCRs formed significantly more large CDR3 similarity clusters than controls. TCRs exceeding 1 in 1000 frequency stayed unchanged with DPC sensitization.

Germline CDR1 SGHTA, CDR2 FQGNSA. The CDR3 has 14 residues. V was cut by 3 bases and J by 3 bases, with 11 bases left in between. The sequence was obtained from a woman in her 50s with alopecia areata. Some clones in this sample may be carry-over from other donors' samples. The chain couples TRBV7-2 to TRBJ1-1; no clear D gene. Sequencing was performed on whole blood, taken in connection with sensitization to the hapten diphenylcyclopropenone (DPC). The CDR3 DNA reads TGTGCCAGCAGCTTCAGTATGGGATACACTGAAGCTTTCTTT. Protein: CASSFSMGYTEAFF.